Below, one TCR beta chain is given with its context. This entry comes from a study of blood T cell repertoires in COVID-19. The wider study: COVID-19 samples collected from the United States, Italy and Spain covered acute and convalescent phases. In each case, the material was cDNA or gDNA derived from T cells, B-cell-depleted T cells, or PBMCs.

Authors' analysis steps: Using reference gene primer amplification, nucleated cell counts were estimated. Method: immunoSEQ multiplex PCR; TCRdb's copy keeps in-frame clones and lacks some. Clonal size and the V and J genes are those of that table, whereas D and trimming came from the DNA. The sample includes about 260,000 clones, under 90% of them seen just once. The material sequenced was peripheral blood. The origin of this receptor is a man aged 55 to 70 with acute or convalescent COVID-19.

The CDR3 DNA reads as TGCGCCAGCAGCTTGGCCACGGGCAGGGGTTCTACCTACGAGCAGTACTTC. This encodes CASSLATGRGSTYEQYF. The rearrangement links TRBV5-1 to TRBJ2-7, with a possible D match to TRBD1 (6 bases). This CDR3 has 17 residues. V shed 0 bases and J shed 2 bases, with 18 bases lying between them. The V gene's germline CDR1 is SGHRS and CDR2 YFSETQ.